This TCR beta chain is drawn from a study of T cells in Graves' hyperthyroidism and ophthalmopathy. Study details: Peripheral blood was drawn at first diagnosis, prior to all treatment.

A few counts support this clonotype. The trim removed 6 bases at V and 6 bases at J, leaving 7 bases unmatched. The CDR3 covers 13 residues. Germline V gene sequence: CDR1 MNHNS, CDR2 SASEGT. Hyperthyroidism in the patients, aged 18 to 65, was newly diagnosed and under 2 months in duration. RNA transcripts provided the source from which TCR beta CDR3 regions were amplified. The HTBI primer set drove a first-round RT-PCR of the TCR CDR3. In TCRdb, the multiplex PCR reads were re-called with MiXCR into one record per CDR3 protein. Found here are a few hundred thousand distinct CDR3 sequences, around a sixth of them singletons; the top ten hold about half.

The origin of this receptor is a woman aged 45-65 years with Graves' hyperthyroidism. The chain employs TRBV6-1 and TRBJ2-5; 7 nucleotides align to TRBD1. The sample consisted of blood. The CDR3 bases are TGTGCCAGCAGGCTCGACAGGGACCAGACCCAGTACTTC. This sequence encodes CASRLDRDQTQYF.